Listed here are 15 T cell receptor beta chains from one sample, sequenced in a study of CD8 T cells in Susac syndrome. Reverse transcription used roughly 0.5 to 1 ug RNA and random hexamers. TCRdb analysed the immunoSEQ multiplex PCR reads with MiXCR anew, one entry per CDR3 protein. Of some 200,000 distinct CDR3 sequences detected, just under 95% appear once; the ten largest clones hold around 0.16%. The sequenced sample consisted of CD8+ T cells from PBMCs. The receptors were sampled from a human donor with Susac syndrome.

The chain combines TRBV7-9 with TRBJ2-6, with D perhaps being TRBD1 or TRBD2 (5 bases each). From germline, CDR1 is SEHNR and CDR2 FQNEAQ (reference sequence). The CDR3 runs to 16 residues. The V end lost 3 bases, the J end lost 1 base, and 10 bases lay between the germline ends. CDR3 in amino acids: CASSFPWGSGANVLTF. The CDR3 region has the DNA TGTGCCAGCAGCTTCCCTTGGGGGTCTGGGGCCAACGTCCTGACTTTC.

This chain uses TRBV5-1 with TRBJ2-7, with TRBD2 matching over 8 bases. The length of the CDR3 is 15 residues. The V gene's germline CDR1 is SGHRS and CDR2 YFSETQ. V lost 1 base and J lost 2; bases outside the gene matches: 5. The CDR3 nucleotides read TGCGCCAGCAGCTTGATTTCCGGGGGGGCCTACGAGCAGTACTTC. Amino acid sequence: CASSLISGGAYEQYF.

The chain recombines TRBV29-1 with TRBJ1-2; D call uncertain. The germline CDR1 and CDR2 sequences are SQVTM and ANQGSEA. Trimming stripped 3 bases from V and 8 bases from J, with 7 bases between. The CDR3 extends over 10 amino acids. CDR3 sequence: CSVEAGGYTF. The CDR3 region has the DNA TGCAGCGTTGAGGCGGGAGGCTACACCTTC.

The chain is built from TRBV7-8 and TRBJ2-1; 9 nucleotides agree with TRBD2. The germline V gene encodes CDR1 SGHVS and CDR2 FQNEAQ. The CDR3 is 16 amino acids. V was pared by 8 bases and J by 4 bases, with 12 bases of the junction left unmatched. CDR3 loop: CASCSRVAGEYNEQFF. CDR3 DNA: TGTGCCAGCTGTTCTAGGGTAGCGGGAGAGTACAATGAGCAGTTCTTC.

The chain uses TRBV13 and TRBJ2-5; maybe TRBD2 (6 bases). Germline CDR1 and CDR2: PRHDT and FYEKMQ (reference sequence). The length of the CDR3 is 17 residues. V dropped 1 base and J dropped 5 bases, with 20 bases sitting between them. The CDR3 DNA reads TGTGCCAGCAGCTTAGAAGGGGAATCGGGGGTCGGGGAGACCCAGTACTTC. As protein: CASSLEGESGVGETQYF.

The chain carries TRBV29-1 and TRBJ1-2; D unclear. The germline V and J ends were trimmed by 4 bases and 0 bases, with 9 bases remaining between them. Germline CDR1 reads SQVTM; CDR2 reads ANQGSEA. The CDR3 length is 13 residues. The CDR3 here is CSVGRSTNYGYTF. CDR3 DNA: TGCAGCGTTGGAAGATCCACTAACTATGGCTACACCTTC.

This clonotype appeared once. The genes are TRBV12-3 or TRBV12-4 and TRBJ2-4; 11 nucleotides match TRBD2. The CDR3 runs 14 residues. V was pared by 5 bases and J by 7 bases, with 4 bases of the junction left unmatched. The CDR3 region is CASSLSGGANIQYF. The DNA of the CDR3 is TGTGCCAGCAGTCTTAGCGGGGGGGCGAACATTCAGTACTTC.

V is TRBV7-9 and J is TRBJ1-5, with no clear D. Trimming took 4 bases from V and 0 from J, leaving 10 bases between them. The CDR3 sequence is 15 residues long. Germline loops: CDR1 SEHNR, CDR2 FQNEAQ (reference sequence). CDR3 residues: CASSSAVDSNQPQHF. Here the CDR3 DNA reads TGTGCCAGCAGCTCCGCGGTAGATAGCAATCAGCCCCAGCATTTT.

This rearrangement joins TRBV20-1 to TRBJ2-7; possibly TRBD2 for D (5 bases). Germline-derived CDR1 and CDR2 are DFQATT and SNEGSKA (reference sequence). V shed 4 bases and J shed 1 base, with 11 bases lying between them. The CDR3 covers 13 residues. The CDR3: CSANGEGSYEQYF. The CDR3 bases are TGCAGTGCTAACGGGGAAGGGTCCTACGAGCAGTACTTC.

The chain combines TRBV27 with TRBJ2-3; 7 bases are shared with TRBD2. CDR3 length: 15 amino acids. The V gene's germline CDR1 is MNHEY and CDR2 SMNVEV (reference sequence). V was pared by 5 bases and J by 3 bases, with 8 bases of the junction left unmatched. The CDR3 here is CASSPWTRGTDTQYF. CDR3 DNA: TGTGCCAGCAGTCCATGGACTAGAGGGACAGATACGCAGTATTTT.

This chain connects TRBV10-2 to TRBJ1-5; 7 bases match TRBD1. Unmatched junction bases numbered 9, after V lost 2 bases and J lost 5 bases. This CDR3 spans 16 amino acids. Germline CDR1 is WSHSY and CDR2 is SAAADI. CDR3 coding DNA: TGCGCCAGCAGTGAGATTGGGACAGAAAACCATCAGCCCCAGCATTTT. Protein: CASSEIGTENHQPQHF.

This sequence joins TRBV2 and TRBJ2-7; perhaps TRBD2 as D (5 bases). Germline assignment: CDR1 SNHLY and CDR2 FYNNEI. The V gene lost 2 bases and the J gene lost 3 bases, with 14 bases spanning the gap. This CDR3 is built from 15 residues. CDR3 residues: CASSELRRPNYEQYF. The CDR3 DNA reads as TGTGCCAGCAGTGAATTGAGGAGGCCTAACTACGAGCAGTACTTC.

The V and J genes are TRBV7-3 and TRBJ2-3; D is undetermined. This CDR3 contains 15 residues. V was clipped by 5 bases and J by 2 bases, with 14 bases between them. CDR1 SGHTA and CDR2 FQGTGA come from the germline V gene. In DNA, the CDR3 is TGTGCCAGCAGCCCCACGGTCGTTGACACAGATACGCAGTATTTT. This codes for CASSPTVVDTDTQYF.

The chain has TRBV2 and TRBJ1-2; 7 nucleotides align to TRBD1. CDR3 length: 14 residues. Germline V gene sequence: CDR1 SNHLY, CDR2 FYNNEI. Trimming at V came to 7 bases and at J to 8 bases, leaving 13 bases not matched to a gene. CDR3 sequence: CASTGTGVIYGYTF. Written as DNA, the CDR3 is TGTGCCAGCACCGGTACAGGGGTTATCTACGGCTACACCTTC. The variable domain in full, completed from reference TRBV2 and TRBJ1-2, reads EPEVTQTPSHQVTQMGQEVILRCVPISNHLYFYWYRQILGQKVEFLVSFYNNEISEKSEIFDDQFSVERPDGSNFTLKIRSTKLEDSAMYFCASTGTGVIYGYTFGSGTRLTVV.

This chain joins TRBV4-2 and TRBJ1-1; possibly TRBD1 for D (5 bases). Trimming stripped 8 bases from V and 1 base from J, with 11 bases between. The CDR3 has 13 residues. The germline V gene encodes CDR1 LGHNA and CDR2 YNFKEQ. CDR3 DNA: TGTGCCAGCTCTCAGGGAAGGAACACTGAAGCTTTCTTT. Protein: CASSQGRNTEAFF.